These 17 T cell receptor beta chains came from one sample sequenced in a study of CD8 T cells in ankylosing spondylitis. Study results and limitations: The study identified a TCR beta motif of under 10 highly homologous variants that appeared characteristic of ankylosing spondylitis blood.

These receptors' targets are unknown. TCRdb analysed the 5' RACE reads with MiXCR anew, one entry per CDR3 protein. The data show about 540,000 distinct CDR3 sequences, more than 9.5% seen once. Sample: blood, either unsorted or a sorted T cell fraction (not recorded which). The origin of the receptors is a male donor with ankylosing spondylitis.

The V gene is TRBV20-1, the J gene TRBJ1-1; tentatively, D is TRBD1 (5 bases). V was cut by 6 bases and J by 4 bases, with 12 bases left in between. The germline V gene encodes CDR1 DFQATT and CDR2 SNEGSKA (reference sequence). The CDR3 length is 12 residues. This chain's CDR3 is CSATGGFTEAFF. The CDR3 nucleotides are TGCAGTGCCACGGGGGGGTTCACTGAAGCTTTCTTT.

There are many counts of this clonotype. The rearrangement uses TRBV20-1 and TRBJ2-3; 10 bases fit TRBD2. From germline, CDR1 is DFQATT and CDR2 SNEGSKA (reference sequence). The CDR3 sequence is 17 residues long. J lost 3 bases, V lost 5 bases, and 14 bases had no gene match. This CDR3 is CSALPGLLAGRTDTQYF. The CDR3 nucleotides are TGCAGTGCTCTCCCTGGCTTACTAGCGGGAAGGACAGATACGCAGTATTTT.

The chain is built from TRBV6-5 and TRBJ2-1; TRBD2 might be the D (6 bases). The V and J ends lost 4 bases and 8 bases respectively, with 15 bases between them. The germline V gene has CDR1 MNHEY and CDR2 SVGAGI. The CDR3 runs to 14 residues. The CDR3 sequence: CASSSPGWGDEQFF. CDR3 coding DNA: TGTGCCAGCAGTTCCCCGGGTTGGGGGGATGAGCAGTTCTTC.

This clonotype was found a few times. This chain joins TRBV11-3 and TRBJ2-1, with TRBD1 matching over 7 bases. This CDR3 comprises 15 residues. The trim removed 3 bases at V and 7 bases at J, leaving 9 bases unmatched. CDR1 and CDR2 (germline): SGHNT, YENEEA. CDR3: CASSLGQIPGNEQFF. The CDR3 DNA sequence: TGTGCCAGCAGCTTGGGACAGATCCCTGGGAATGAGCAGTTCTTC.

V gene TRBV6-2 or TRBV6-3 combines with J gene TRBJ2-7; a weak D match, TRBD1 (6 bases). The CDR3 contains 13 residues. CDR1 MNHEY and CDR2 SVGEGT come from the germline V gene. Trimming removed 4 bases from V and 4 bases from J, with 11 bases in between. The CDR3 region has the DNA TGTGCCAGCAGTTTTGCAGGGGTATACGAGCAGTACGTC. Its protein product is CASSFAGVYEQYV.

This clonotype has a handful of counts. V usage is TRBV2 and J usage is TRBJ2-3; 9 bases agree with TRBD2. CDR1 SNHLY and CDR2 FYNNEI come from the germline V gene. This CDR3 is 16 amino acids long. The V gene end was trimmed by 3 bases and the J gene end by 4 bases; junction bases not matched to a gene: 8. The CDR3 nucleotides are TGTGCCAGCAGTGAGAGGGCTAGCGGGATAGCAGATACGCAGTATTTT. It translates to CASSERASGIADTQYF. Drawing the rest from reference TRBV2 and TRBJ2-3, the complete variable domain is EPEVTQTPSHQVTQMGQEVILRCVPISNHLYFYWYRQILGQKVEFLVSFYNNEISEKSEIFDDQFSVERPDGSNFTLKIRSTKLEDSAMYFCASSERASGIADTQYFGPGTRLTVL.

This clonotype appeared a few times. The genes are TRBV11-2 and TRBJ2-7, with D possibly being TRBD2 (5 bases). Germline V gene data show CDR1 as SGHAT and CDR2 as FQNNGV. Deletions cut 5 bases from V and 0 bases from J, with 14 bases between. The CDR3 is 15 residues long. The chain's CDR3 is CASSTLRAPSYEQYF. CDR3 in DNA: TGTGCCAGCAGCACCTTGCGGGCTCCCTCCTACGAGCAGTACTTC.

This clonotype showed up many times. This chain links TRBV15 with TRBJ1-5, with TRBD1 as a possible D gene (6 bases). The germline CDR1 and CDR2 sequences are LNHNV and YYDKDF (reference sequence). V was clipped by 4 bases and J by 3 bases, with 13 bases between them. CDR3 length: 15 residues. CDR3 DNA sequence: TGTGCCACCAGCACCCAGGACAGCTTCAATCAGCCCCAGCATTTT. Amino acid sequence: CATSTQDSFNQPQHF.

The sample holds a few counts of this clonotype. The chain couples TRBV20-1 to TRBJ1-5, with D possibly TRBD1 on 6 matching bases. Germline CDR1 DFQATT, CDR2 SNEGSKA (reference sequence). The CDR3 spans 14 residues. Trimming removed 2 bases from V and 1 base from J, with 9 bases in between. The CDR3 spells CSARSQGSNQPQHF. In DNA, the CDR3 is TGCAGTGCTAGATCACAGGGCAGCAATCAGCCCCAGCATTTT.

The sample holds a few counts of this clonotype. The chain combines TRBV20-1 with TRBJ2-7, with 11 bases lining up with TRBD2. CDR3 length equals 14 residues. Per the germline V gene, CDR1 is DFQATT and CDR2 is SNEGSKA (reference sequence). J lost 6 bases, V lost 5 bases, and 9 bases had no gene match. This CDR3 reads CSAGVAGGALEQYF. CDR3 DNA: TGCAGTGCTGGTGTAGCGGGAGGGGCCCTCGAGCAGTACTTC.

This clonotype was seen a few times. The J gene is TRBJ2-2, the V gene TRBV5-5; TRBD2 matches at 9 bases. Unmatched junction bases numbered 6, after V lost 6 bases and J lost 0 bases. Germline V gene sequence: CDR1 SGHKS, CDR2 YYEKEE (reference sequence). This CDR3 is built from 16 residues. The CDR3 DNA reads TGTGCCAGCACCCCAATAGCGGGAGCGAACACCGGGGAGCTGTTTTTT. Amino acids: CASTPIAGANTGELFF.

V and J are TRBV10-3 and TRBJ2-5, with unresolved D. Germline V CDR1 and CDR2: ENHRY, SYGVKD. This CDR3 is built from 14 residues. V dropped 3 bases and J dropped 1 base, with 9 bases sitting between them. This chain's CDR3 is CAISDSGSQETQYF. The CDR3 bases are TGTGCCATCAGTGATTCAGGTAGCCAAGAGACCCAGTACTTC.

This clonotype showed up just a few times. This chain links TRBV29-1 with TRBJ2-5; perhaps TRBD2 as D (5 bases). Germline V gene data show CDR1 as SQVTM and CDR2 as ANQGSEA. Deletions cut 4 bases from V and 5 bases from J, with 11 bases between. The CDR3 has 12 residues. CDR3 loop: CSVGEFDETQYF. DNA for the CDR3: TGCAGCGTTGGGGAGTTCGACGAGACCCAGTACTTC.

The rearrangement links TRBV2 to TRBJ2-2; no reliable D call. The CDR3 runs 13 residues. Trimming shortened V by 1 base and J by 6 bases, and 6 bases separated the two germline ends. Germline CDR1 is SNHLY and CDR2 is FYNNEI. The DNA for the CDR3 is TGTGCCAGCAGTGAAGAAGGGTCCGGGGAGCTGTTTTTT. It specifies CASSEEGSGELFF.

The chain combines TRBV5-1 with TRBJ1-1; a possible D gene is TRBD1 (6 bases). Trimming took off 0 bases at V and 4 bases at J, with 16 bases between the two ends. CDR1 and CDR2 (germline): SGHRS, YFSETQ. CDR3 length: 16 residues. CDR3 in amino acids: CASSLGVVRGATEAFF. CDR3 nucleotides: TGCGCCAGCAGCTTGGGGGTTGTCAGGGGAGCCACTGAAGCTTTCTTT.

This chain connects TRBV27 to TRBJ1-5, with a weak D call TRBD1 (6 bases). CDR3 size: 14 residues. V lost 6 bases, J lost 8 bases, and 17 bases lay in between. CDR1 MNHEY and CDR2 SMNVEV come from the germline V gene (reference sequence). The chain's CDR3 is CASSLLGAEEPQHF. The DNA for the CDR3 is TGTGCCAGCAGCCTGCTGGGGGCGGAGGAGCCCCAGCATTTT.

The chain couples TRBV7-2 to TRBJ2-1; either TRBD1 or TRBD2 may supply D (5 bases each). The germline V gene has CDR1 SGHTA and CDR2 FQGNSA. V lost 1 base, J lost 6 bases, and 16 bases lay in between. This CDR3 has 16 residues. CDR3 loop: CASSLDPFRDPNEQFF. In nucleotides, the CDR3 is TGTGCCAGCAGCTTAGACCCCTTTCGGGACCCCAATGAGCAGTTCTTC. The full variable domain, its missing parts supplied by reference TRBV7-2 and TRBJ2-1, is GAGVSQSPSNKVTEKGKDVELRCDPISGHTALYWYRQSLGQGLEFLIYFQGNSAPDKSGLPSDRFSAERTGGSVSTLTIQRTQQEDSAVYLCASSLDPFRDPNEQFFGPGTRLTVL.